This is a list of T cell receptor beta chains from one sample in a study of blood T cells in healthy people across ages. MiXCR, run by TCRdb on the 5' RACE reads, gives a single entry per CDR3 protein. The sample lists 1.5 million to 2 million distinct CDR3 sequences; roughly 30% were seen once. Sequenced input: blood. These receptors came from a woman aged 30 to 39 in good health. Each CDR3 is given without its conserved first and last residue.

V gene | CDR3 protein
TRBV29-1 | SVEQDSNYEQY
TRBV18 | ASSPEADMNTEAF
TRBV7-2 | ASSPAQGRWGYT
TRBV9 | ASAGQGDEQY
TRBV4-1 | AGSHLAEYNEQF
TRBV3-1 | ASSQVVSNQPQH
TRBV6-6 | ASSYGFRGGRETQY
TRBV6-2/TRBV6-3 | ASSYKALYEQY
TRBV28 | VSSQNPGAGESGYT
TRBV5-1 | ASRRVRGARREQF
TRBV14 | TSSQSPGGIQY
TRBV7-8 | ASSLGQGYSTDTQY
TRBV7-2 | ASSDTSGIYNEQF
TRBV27 | ASMGGRSGELF
TRBV11-2 | ASSLEDLPAYEQY
TRBV28 | ASIPRDYSNQPQH
TRBV20-1 | SATGTYEQY
TRBV2 | ASSDGTDGYT
TRBV2 | ARRQDMGYGYT
TRBV7-2 | AGSFDSGNEQF
TRBV5-1 | ASSLFVGGPTRETQY
TRBV20-1 | SAGGQGGGSNQPQH
TRBV11-2 | ASSLVGIEAGANVLT
TRBV20-1 | SARDHRALDGYT
TRBV7-6 | ASSPPGLRSNEQF
TRBV13 | ASSPRGLDYGYT
TRBV10-1 | ASSASGEENEQY
TRBV29-1 | SGWAASYGYT
TRBV20-1 | SADTTGRSGERF
TRBV12-3/TRBV12-4 | ASSTSGQPQH
TRBV5-1 | ASSSGGTGEIQY
TRBV15 | ATSSGTGNYGYT
TRBV5-1 | ASSPATGNALGQY
TRBV4-3 | ASSQGRSPDTQY
TRBV5-1 | ASSRGTSGEETQY
TRBV5-1 | ASSLEPTTSASYEQY
TRBV29-1 | SVARGSVDTQY
TRBV11-2 | ASSLTSALPWEQF
TRBV5-1 | ASRSIGTGREVTNEKLF
TRBV9 | ASSVGTGIYNEQF
TRBV11-2 | ASSSRERGPTDTQY
TRBV6-6 | ASSYYRLGEQETQY
TRBV12-3/TRBV12-4 | ASREGASTDTQY
TRBV2 | ASSERTFNTEAF
TRBV7-2 | ASSFRPPGREGSYEQY
TRBV20-1 | SASGVGGWNEQY
TRBV5-1 | ASSRTSGKDYEQY
TRBV12-3/TRBV12-4 | ASSFTSTGEQY
TRBV5-1 | AGSLVEQETQY
TRBV7-2 | ASSPTRDTSLEQY
TRBV12-5 | ASGPGTAYEQY
TRBV2 | ASRWTSGRDNQETQY
TRBV6-2/TRBV6-3 | ASSYDRTYNEQF